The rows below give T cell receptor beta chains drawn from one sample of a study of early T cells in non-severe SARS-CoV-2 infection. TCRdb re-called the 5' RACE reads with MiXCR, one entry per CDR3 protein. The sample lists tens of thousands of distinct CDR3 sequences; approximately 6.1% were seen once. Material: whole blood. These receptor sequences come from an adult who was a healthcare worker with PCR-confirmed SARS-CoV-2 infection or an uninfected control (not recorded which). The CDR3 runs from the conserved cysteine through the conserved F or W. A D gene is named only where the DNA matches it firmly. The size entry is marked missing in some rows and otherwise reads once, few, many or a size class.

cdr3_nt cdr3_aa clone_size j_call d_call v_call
TGTGCCAGCAGGAAGGATGGCCTTGCTGGAGAGACCCAGTACTTC CASRKDGLAGETQYF - TRBJ2-5 - TRBV11-2
TGCAGCGTTGCTTCGGGGGAAGAGACCCAGTACTTC CSVASGEETQYF many TRBJ2-5 - TRBV29-1
TGCAGTGCTAGAACTACCGGGACAGGGGATTCACCCCTCCACTTT CSARTTGTGDSPLHF many TRBJ1-6 TRBD1 TRBV20-1
TGTGCCAGCAGTCCCCGCGGGGCGGGAGGTAACAATGAGCAGTTCTTC CASSPRGAGGNNEQFF many TRBJ2-1 TRBD2 TRBV6-5
TGTGCCAGCAGCGACGGGACAGCGAATTCACCCCTCCACTTT CASSDGTANSPLHF - TRBJ1-6 TRBD1 TRBV28
TGTGCCAGCAGCACCCGACAGGGAGGGGGCACAGATACGCAGTATTTT CASSTRQGGGTDTQYF many TRBJ2-3 - TRBV7-8
TGTGCCAGCAGCTCTTTTCGTCCCGGACTAGCGGGAGATCTATCTAGCACAGATACGCAGTATTTT CASSSFRPGLAGDLSSTDTQYF many TRBJ2-3 TRBD2 TRBV13
TGCGCCAGCAGTGAGTCTTTGGGACAGGGGGGTTACGAGCAGTACTTC CASSESLGQGGYEQYF many TRBJ2-7 TRBD1 TRBV10-1
TGTGCCACCTCGGACGGATCACCCCTCCACTTT CATSDGSPLHF many TRBJ1-6 - TRBV28
TGCGCCAGCAGCTTGGTTCCACCCTCGGGGGGGTACAATGAGCAGTTCTTC CASSLVPPSGGYNEQFF few TRBJ2-1 TRBD2 TRBV5-1
TGTGCCAGCCAACCGCACACAAGCACGTACGAGCAGTACTTC CASQPHTSTYEQYF - TRBJ2-7 - TRBV7-9
TGTGCCAGTAGTATCGGACTAGCGGGCTTCTACAATGAGCAGTTCTTC CASSIGLAGFYNEQFF many TRBJ2-1 TRBD2 TRBV19
TGTGCCAGCAGCCAAGACCCCTATGACCAGACGGCTAGCAATCAGCCCCAGCATTTT CASSQDPYDQTASNQPQHF many TRBJ1-5 - TRBV3-1
TGCAGTGCTTGGACGGAGACCGAAGCTTTCTTT CSAWTETEAFF many TRBJ1-1 - TRBV20-1
TGTGCCAGCAGCTTAGATGGGACAAGGAACACCGGGGAGCTGTTTTTT CASSLDGTRNTGELFF - TRBJ2-2 - TRBV7-2
TGCAGTGCTAGACCCCAAAAGTCTGGCACTGAAGCTTTCTTT CSARPQKSGTEAFF many TRBJ1-1 - TRBV20-1
TGTGCCAGCATCCTAGACAGATGGGGCACTGAAGCTTTCTTT CASILDRWGTEAFF many TRBJ1-1 - TRBV2
TGTGCCAGCAGTTGGTCTGGGGCCAACGTCCTGACTTTC CASSWSGANVLTF many TRBJ2-6 - TRBV6-1
TGTGCCAGTAGTACCTCGGGAGTGGCCTTTGGCACCGGGGAGCTGTTTTTT CASSTSGVAFGTGELFF many TRBJ2-2 - TRBV19